This T cell receptor (beta chain) derives from a study of blood T cell repertoires in COVID-19. Turning to the study itself: PBMCs, B-cell-depleted T cells, or T cells were the source of the cDNA or gDNA that made up the material.

As originally analysed: Amplified reference gene primers provided the basis for estimating nucleated cell counts. Profiling relied on immunoSEQ multiplex PCR, and the TCRdb table lists in-frame clones only, not all of them. V, J and clone size reflect that table, while D and trimming were determined from the DNA. The sample contains approximately 240,000 clones, around nine tenths of which appear only once. The junction had 11 bases not matched to a gene; V was cut back by 3 bases and J by 3 bases. The germline V gene encodes CDR1 KGHSH and CDR2 LQKENI. The CDR3 covers 17 residues. Material for sequencing was peripheral blood. V and J are TRBV18 and TRBJ1-2; TRBD1 matches 9 bases. The receptor was isolated from a woman aged 40 to 50 who had recovered from COVID-19. CDR3 in amino acids: CASSPGQGRNKDYGYTF. In nucleotides, the CDR3 is TGTGCCAGCTCACCGGGACAGGGTCGAAATAAGGACTATGGCTACACCTTC.